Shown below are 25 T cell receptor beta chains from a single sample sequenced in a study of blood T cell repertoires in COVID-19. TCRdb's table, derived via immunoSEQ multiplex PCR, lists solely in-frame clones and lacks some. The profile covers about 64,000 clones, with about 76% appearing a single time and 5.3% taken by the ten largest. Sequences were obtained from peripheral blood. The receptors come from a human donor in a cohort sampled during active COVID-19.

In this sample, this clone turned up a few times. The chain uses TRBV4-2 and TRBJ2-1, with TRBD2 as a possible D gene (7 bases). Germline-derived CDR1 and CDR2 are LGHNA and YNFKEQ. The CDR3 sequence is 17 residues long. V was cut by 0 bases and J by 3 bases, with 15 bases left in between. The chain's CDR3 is CASSQEIGGGHYNEQFF. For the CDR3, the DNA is TGTGCCAGCAGCCAAGAGATTGGGGGGGGGCACTACAATGAGCAGTTCTTC.

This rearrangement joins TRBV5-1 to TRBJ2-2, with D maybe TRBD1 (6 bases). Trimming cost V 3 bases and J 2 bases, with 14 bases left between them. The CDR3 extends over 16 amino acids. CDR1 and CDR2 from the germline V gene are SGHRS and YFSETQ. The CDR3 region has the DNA TGCGCCAGCAGCTCGGGATCGGACAGCAACACCGGGGAGCTGTTTTTT. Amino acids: CASSSGSDSNTGELFF. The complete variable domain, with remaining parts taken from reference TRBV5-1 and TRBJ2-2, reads KAGVTQTPRYLIKTRGQQVTLSCSPISGHRSVSWYQQTPGQGLQFLFEYFSETQRNKGNFPGRFSGRQFSNSRSEMNVSTLELGDSALYLCASSSGSDSNTGELFFGEGSRLTVL.

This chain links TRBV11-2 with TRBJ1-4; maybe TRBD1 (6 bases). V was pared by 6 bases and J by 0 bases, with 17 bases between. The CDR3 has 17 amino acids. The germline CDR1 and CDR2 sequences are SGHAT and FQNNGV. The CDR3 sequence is CASRQSPGQATNEKLFF. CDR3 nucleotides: TGTGCCAGCAGACAATCTCCGGGACAAGCAACTAATGAAAAACTGTTTTTT.

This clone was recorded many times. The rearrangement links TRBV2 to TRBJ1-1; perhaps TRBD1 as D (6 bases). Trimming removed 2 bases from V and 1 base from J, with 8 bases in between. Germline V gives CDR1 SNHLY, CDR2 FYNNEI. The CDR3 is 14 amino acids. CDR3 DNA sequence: TGTGCCAGCAGTGAAACAGGGACGAACACTGAAGCTTTCTTT. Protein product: CASSETGTNTEAFF.

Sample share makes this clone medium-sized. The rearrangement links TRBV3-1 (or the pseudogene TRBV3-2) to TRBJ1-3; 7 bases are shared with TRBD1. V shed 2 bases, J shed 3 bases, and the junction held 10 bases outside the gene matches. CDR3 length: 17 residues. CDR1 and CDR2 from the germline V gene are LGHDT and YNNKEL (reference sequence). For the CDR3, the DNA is TGTGCCAGCAGCCAACGGGTGGCAGGGGGTTTTGGAAACACCATATATTTT. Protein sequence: CASSQRVAGGFGNTIYF.

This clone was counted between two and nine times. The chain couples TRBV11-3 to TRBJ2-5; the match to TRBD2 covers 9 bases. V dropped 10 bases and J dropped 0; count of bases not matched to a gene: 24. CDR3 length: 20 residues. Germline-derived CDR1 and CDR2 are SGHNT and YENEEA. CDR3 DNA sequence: TGTGCCACCCCATCTTCCCGGCCCCTCGGATCTAGCGGGGACCAAGAGACCCAGTACTTC. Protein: CATPSSRPLGSSGDQETQYF. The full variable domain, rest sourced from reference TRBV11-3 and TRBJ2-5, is EAGVVQSPRYKIIEKKQPVAFWCNPISGHNTLYWYLQNLGQGPELLIRYENEEAVDDSQLPKDRFSAERLKGVDSTLKIQPAELGDSAVYLCATPSSRPLGSSGDQETQYFGPGTRLLVL.

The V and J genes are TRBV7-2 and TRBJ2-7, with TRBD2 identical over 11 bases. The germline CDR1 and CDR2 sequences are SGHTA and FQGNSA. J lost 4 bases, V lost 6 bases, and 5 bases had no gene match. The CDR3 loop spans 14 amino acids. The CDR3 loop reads CASSLAGGSYEQYF. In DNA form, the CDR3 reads TGTGCCAGCAGTCTAGCGGGGGGTTCTTACGAGCAGTACTTC.

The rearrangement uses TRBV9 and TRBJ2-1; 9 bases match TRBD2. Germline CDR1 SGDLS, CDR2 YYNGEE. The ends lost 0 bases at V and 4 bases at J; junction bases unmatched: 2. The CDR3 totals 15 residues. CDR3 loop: CASSVVAGAYNEQFF. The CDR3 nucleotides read TGTGCCAGCAGCGTAGTAGCGGGGGCTTACAATGAGCAGTTCTTC.

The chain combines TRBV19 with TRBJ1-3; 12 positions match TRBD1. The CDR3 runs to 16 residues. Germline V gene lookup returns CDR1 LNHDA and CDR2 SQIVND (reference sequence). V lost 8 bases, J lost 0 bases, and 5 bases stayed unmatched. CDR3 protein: CASRGTGGGSGNTIYF. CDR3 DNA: TGTGCCAGTCGGGGGACAGGGGGCGGCTCTGGAAACACCATATATTTT.

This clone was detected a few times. CDR3 nucleotide sequence: TGTGCCAGCACAGGGGGTATCACTAATGAAAAACTGTTTTTT. It codes for CASTGGITNEKLFF. This chain connects TRBV28 to TRBJ1-4, with 7 bases that match TRBD1. This CDR3 comprises 14 residues. Germline V gene sequence: CDR1 MDHEN, CDR2 SYDVKM. The V gene end was trimmed by 7 bases and the J gene end by 2 bases; junction bases not matched to a gene: 4. The variable domain in full, with the rest retrieved from reference TRBV28 and TRBJ1-4, is DVKVTQSSRYLVKRTGEKVFLECVQDMDHENMFWYRQDPGLGLRLIYFSYDVKMKEKGDIPEGYSVSREKKERFSLILESASTNQTSMYLCASTGGITNEKLFFGSGTQLSVL.

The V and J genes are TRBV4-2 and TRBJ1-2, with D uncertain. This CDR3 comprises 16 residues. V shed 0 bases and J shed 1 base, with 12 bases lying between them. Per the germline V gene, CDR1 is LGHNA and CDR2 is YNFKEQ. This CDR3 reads CASSQDLVSYNYGYTF. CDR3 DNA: TGTGCCAGCAGCCAAGATCTAGTGAGCTATAACTATGGCTACACCTTC.

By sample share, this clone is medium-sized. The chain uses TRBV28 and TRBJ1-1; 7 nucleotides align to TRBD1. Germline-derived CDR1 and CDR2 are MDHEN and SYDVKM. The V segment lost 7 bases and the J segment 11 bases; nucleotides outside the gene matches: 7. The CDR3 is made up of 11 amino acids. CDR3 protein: CASTSTGDAFF. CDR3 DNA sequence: TGTGCCAGCACCTCAACAGGGGACGCTTTCTTT.

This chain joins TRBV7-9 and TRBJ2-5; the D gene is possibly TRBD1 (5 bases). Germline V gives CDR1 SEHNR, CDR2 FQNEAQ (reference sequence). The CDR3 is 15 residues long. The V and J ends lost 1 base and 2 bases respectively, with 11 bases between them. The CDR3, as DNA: TGTGCCAGCAGCTTAGAATCAGGGCAGCAAGAGACCCAGTACTTC. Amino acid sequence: CASSLESGQQETQYF.

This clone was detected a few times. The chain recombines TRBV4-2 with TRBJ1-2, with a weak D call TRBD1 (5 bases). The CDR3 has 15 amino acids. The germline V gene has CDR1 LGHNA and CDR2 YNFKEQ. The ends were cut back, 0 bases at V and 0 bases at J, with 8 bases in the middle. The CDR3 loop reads CASSQDRQPNYGYTF. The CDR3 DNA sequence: TGTGCCAGCAGCCAAGATCGACAGCCTAACTATGGCTACACCTTC.

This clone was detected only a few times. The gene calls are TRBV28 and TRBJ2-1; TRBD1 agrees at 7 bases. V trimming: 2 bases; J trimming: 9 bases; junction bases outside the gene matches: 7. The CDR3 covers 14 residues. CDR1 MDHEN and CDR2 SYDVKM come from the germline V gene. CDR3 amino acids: CASSLRGPGSEQFF. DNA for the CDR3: TGTGCCAGCAGTTTAAGGGGGCCGGGTAGTGAGCAGTTCTTC. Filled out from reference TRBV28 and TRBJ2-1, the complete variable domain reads DVKVTQSSRYLVKRTGEKVFLECVQDMDHENMFWYRQDPGLGLRLIYFSYDVKMKEKGDIPEGYSVSREKKERFSLILESASTNQTSMYLCASSLRGPGSEQFFGPGTRLTVL.

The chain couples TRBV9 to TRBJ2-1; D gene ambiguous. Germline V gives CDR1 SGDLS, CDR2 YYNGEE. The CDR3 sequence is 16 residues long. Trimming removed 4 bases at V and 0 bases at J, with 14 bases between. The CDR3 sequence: CASSSQALSSYNEQFF. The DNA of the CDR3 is TGTGCCAGCAGCTCCCAGGCGTTAAGCTCCTACAATGAGCAGTTCTTC.

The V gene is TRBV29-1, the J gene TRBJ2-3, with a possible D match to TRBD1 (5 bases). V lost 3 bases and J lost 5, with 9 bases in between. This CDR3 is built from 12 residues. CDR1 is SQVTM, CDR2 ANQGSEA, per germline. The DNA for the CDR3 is TGCAGCGTTGAGGTGGGGCGAGATACGCAGTATTTT. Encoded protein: CSVEVGRDTQYF.

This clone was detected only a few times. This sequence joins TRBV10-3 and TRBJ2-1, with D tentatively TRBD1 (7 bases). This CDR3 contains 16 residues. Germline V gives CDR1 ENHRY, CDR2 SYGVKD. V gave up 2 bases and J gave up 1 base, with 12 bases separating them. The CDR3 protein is CAISERETGSYNEQFF. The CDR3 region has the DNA TGTGCCATCAGTGAGCGGGAGACAGGGTCCTACAATGAGCAGTTCTTC.

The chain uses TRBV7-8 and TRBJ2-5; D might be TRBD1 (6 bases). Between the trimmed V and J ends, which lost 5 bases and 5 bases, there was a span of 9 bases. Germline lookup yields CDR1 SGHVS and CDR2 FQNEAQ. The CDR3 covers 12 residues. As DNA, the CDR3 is TGTGCCAGCAGCACAGGGTTGGAGACCCAGTACTTC. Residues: CASSTGLETQYF.

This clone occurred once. CDR3 sequence: CASSLALPQETQYF. CDR3 DNA: TGTGCCAGCAGCTTAGCCCTACCCCAAGAGACCCAGTACTTC. The chain links TRBV11-2 to TRBJ2-5, with D unresolved. This CDR3 has 14 amino acids. Per germline, CDR1 SGHAT and CDR2 FQNNGV. V was trimmed by 1 base and J by 1 base, leaving 7 bases between them.

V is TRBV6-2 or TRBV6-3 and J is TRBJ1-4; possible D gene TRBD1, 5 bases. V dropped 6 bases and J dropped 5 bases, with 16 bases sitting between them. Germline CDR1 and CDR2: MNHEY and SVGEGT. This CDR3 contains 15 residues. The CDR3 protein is CASSYRGRRNEKLFF. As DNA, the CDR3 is TGTGCCAGCAGCTATAGGGGCAGGCGCAATGAAAAACTGTTTTTT.

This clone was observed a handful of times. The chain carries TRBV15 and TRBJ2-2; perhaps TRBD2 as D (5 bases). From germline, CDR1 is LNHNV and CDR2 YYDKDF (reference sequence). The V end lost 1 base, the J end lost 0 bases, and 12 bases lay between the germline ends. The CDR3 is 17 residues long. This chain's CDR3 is CATSRALTGANTGELFF. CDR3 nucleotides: TGTGCCACCAGCAGAGCTTTAACCGGGGCGAACACCGGGGAGCTGTTTTTT.

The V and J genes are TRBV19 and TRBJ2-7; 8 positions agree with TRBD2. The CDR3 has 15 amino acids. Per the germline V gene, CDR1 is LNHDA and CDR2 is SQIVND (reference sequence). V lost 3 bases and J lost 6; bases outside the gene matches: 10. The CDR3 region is CASSIEGTSLTEQYF. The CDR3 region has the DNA TGTGCCAGTAGTATTGAGGGGACTAGTCTTACCGAGCAGTACTTC.

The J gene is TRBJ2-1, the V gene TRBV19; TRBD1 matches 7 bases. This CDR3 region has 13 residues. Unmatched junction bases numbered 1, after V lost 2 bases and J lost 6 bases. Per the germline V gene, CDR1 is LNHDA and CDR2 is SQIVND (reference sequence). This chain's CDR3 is CASSIQGVNEQFF. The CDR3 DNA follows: TGTGCCAGTAGTATACAGGGGGTCAATGAGCAGTTCTTC.

The CDR3: CASSGERYTDTQYF. The CDR3 region has the DNA TGTGCCAGCAGTGGCGAGAGGTACACAGATACGCAGTATTTT. The V call is TRBV2, the J call TRBJ2-3; D remains unclear. The CDR3 loop spans 14 amino acids. Germline CDR1 SNHLY, CDR2 FYNNEI. Trimming took off 4 bases at V and 2 bases at J, with 10 bases between the two ends.